These 12 T cell receptor beta chains were all obtained from the same sample, sequenced in a study of STAT5B mutations in CD4+ large granular lymphocyte leukemia. Repertoires were generated with immunoSEQ multiplex PCR, while TCRdb's copy carries only in-frame clones and drops some. The sample lists 48,000 or so clones, around 70% occurring once. Sequencing was performed on CD4+ T cells from blood buffy coats. The receptor source for this set is a human donor in good health.

The chain recombines TRBV9 with TRBJ1-1; D gene ambiguous. The germline V and J ends were trimmed by 7 bases and 7 bases, with 14 bases remaining between them. Germline loops: CDR1 SGDLS, CDR2 YYNGEE. CDR3 length: 12 amino acids. The CDR3 spells CASGRDGSEAFF. DNA of the CDR3: TGTGCCAGCGGAAGAGACGGTAGTGAAGCTTTCTTT.

This chain links TRBV9 with TRBJ2-3; 7 bases fit TRBD1. Germline values: CDR1 SGDLS, CDR2 YYNGEE. Trimming cost V 4 bases and J 1 base; bases outside gene matches: 12. The CDR3 is made up of 17 amino acids. The CDR3 DNA reads as TGTGCCAGCAGCCCCCGACCACAGGGGAAGGGCACAGATACGCAGTATTTT. The encoded protein is CASSPRPQGKGTDTQYF.

This clone appeared a few times. The J gene is TRBJ2-5, the V gene TRBV29-1; maybe TRBD1 (5 bases). The CDR3 sequence is 12 residues long. Deletions cut 4 bases from V and 1 base from J, with 7 bases between. CDR1 and CDR2 from the germline V gene are SQVTM and ANQGSEA. The CDR3 nucleotides are TGCAGCGTTGGGGGCGCCCAAGAGACCCAGTACTTC. Translating it yields CSVGGAQETQYF.

V gene TRBV7-6 combines with J gene TRBJ1-6; D unclear. The V end lost 0 bases, the J end lost 7 bases, and 13 bases lay between the germline ends. CDR3 length: 16 residues. CDR1 is SGHVS and CDR2 is FNYEAQ in the germline V gene. In DNA, the CDR3 is TGTGCCAGCAGCTTAGCGTCTTTGGGTGCGAATTCACCCCTCCACTTT. This codes for CASSLASLGANSPLHF.

This clone has a single count. This rearrangement joins TRBV18 to TRBJ2-2; 10 bases are a match to TRBD1. The V gene end was trimmed by 3 bases and the J gene end by 4 bases; junction bases not matched to a gene: 2. Germline V gives CDR1 KGHSH, CDR2 LQKENI. The CDR3 length is 15 residues. CDR3 nucleotides: TGTGCCAGCTCACCGGGACAGGGGAGCACCGGGGAGCTGTTTTTT. It codes for CASSPGQGSTGELFF. The variable domain in full, completed from reference TRBV18 and TRBJ2-2, reads NAGVMQNPRHLVRRRGQEARLRCSPMKGHSHVYWYRQLPEEGLKFMVYLQKENIIDESGMPKERFSAEFPKEGPSILRIQQVVRGDSAAYFCASSPGQGSTGELFFGEGSRLTVL.

This clone was counted a single time. The rearrangement links TRBV16 to TRBJ1-6; D not certain. This CDR3 has 14 residues. V was trimmed by 0 bases and J by 7 bases, leaving 7 bases between them. Germline V gene sequence: CDR1 KGHSY, CDR2 FQNENV. CDR3 protein: CASSQSSANSPLHF. CDR3 DNA: TGTGCCAGCAGCCAATCCTCGGCAAATTCACCCCTCCACTTT.

The chain joins TRBV28 to TRBJ1-4; D not resolved. Deletions cut 8 bases from V and 7 bases from J, with 20 bases between. The V gene's germline CDR1 is MDHEN and CDR2 SYDVKM. The CDR3 is made up of 15 amino acids. The CDR3 DNA follows: TGTGCCAGCCGCCGCGGCATGGAAAGGAGTGAAAAACTGTTTTTT. Its translation: CASRRGMERSEKLFF.

This chain links TRBV19 with TRBJ1-6; 9 nucleotides match TRBD1. From germline, CDR1 is LNHDA and CDR2 SQIVND (reference sequence). The J segment lost 6 bases and the V segment lost 7 bases, leaving 7 bases of the junction unmatched. There are 15 residues in the CDR3. The CDR3 sequence is CASNMPGQGNSPLHF. CDR3 in DNA: TGTGCCAGTAATATGCCGGGACAGGGTAATTCACCCCTCCACTTT.

This clone has a single count. The gene calls are TRBV27 and TRBJ1-3; 7 bases map to TRBD1. Per the germline V gene, CDR1 is MNHEY and CDR2 is SMNVEV (reference sequence). The CDR3 runs to 14 residues. Unmatched junction bases numbered 5, after V lost 5 bases and J lost 4 bases. DNA of the CDR3: TGTGCCAGCAGTCTCGGGACAGCCGGAAACACCATATATTTT. Translating it yields CASSLGTAGNTIYF.

The chain carries TRBV18 and TRBJ1-3; D is unclear. CDR3 length equals 12 residues. Germline CDR1 is KGHSH and CDR2 is LQKENI. Trimming left V 3 bases short and J 5 bases short, with 5 bases between. As DNA, the CDR3 is TGTGCCAGCTCACCTGATCGAAACACCATATATTTT. Encoded protein: CASSPDRNTIYF. Full variable domain (rest looked up from reference TRBV18 and TRBJ1-3): NAGVMQNPRHLVRRRGQEARLRCSPMKGHSHVYWYRQLPEEGLKFMVYLQKENIIDESGMPKERFSAEFPKEGPSILRIQQVVRGDSAAYFCASSPDRNTIYFGEGSWLTVV.

This clone came up once. The sample contains more than one DNA sequence encoding this CDR3. J is TRBJ2-3 and V is TRBV4-2, with 8 bases identical to TRBD1. Germline lookup yields CDR1 LGHNA and CDR2 YNFKEQ. The CDR3 contains 16 residues. Germline trimming cut 2 bases from V and 1 base from J; bases unmatched to any gene: 5. CDR3: CASSQLQGGGTDTQYF. The CDR3 bases are TGTGCCAGCAGCCAATTACAGGGGGGCGGCACAGATACGCAGTATTTT.

In this sample, this clone turned up once. The V and J genes are TRBV7-8 and TRBJ1-2; D is perhaps TRBD1 (6 bases). Deletions cut 1 base from V and 6 bases from J, with 12 bases between. Germline V CDR1 and CDR2: SGHVS, FQNEAQ. CDR3 length: 14 amino acids. The CDR3 bases are TGTGCCAGCAGCTTAGAACAGGGTATTAATGGCTACACCTTC. Its translation: CASSLEQGINGYTF.